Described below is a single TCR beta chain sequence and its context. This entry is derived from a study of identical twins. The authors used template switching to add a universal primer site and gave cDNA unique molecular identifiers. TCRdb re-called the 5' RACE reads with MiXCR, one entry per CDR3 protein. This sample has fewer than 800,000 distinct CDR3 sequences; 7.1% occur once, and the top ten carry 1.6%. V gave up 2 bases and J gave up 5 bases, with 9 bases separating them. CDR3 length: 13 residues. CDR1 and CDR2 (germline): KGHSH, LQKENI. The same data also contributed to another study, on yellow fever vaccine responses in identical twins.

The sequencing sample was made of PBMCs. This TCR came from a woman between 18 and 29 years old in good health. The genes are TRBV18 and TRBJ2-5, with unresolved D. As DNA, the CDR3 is TGTGCCAGCTCACCATCTCCCCTGGAGACCCAGTACTTC. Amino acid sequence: CASSPSPLETQYF.